This entry lists 12 T cell receptor beta chains sequenced from one sample in a study of blood T cell repertoires in COVID-19. Clones were sequenced by immunoSEQ multiplex PCR, and TCRdb holds only the in-frame ones, with some missing. The sample holds about 280,000 clones, about nine tenths seen once. The sequencing sample was made of peripheral blood. Source of these receptors: a woman between 45 and 65 years old who had recovered from COVID-19.

CDR3: CASSPGQGASEQYF. In DNA, the CDR3 is TGTGCCAGCAGCCCGGGACAGGGGGCGAGCGAGCAGTACTTC. The chain has TRBV11-3 and TRBJ2-7; TRBD1 agrees at 12 bases. With V trimmed by 5 bases and J by 6 bases, 5 bases remained unmatched. This CDR3 region has 14 residues. Germline CDR1 and CDR2: SGHNT and YENEEA.

This chain uses TRBV7-2 with TRBJ1-6, with 7 nucleotides matching TRBD1. Trimming took 5 bases from V and 6 from J; bases not matched to a gene: 4. Germline V CDR1 and CDR2: SGHTA, FQGNSA. The CDR3 sequence is 14 residues long. The CDR3 DNA reads as TGTGCCAGCAGCCCGGGGACAGCTAATTCACCCCTCCACTTT. Protein product: CASSPGTANSPLHF.

V gene TRBV4-2 combines with J gene TRBJ2-3, with D perhaps TRBD1 (5 bases). Germline V gene lookup returns CDR1 LGHNA and CDR2 YNFKEQ. CDR3 length: 13 residues. The germline V and J ends were trimmed by 4 bases and 4 bases, with 9 bases remaining between them. In nucleotides, the CDR3 is TGTGCCAGCAGCCCCCAGGGCCCAGATACGCAGTATTTT. Translation gives CASSPQGPDTQYF.

This clone was seen at least ten times. The chain uses TRBV7-9 and TRBJ2-7, with D possibly TRBD2 on 5 matching bases. Germline values: CDR1 SEHNR, CDR2 FQNEAQ (reference sequence). V dropped 3 bases and J dropped 6 bases, with 18 bases sitting between them. The CDR3 sequence is 15 residues long. CDR3 DNA: TGTGCCAGCAGCTTCGAGGGCCAAAAAGCGGCCGAGCAGTACTTC. As protein: CASSFEGQKAAEQYF.

The CDR3 sequence is CASSEAGLQQFF. The CDR3 bases are TGTGCCAGCAGTGAAGCCGGTTTGCAGCAGTTCTTC. This chain links TRBV6-1 with TRBJ2-1; D uncertain. The CDR3 has 12 amino acids. The germline V and J ends were trimmed by 0 bases and 11 bases, with 8 bases remaining between them. Germline V gene sequence: CDR1 MNHNS, CDR2 SASEGT.

The genes are TRBV7-2 and TRBJ1-2, with TRBD1 matching 7 bases. V lost 5 bases and J lost 4; bases outside the gene matches: 10. The CDR3 has 15 amino acids. CDR1 is SGHTA and CDR2 is FQGNSA in the germline V gene. The CDR3 DNA reads as TGTGCCAGCAGCCCGCGGACAGGAAGCGGCTATGGCTACACCTTC. Protein sequence: CASSPRTGSGYGYTF.

The chain employs TRBV9 and TRBJ2-7; 14 bases align to TRBD2. The CDR3 spans 15 residues. V shed 5 bases and J 6 bases; nucleotides not matched to a gene: 7. Germline loops: CDR1 SGDLS, CDR2 YYNGEE. CDR3 DNA sequence: TGTGCCAGCAGTGTGGGACTAGCGGGAGAATTCGAGCAGTACTTC. Translating gives CASSVGLAGEFEQYF.

The chain joins TRBV7-2 to TRBJ2-2; a weak D match, TRBD1 (6 bases). Trimming removed 2 bases from V and 4 bases from J, with 11 bases in between. The CDR3 loop spans 15 amino acids. CDR1 and CDR2 from the germline V gene are SGHTA and FQGNSA. CDR3 protein: CASSLFGTLTGELFF. In nucleotides, the CDR3 is TGTGCCAGCAGCTTATTCGGGACACTCACCGGGGAGCTGTTTTTT.

This clone was recorded a few times. The chain carries TRBV4-3 and TRBJ1-6, with TRBD1 matching over 9 bases. Germline CDR1 reads LGHNA; CDR2 reads YSLEER. The CDR3 has 16 amino acids. V dropped 3 bases and J dropped 7; count of bases not matched to a gene: 7. CDR3 in DNA: TGCGCCAGCAGCCAGGACTACAGGGGGCACAATTCACCCCTCCACTTT. It specifies CASSQDYRGHNSPLHF.

The genes are TRBV10-3 and TRBJ2-6, with D uncertain. CDR3 length: 15 residues. The germline gives CDR1 ENHRY, CDR2 SYGVKD. V lost 6 bases to trimming and J lost 2 bases, with 11 bases between them. The CDR3 sequence: CAIRTLIAGANVLTF. The CDR3 nucleotides read TGTGCCATCAGGACTCTGATCGCTGGGGCCAACGTCCTGACTTTC.

The chain recombines TRBV4-3 with TRBJ2-5, with 10 bases that match TRBD1. J was trimmed by 7 bases and V by 3 bases; bases with no gene match: 14. The CDR3 sequence is 17 residues long. CDR1 and CDR2 (germline): LGHNA, YSLEER. The CDR3 here is CASSHEAGTGELGTQYF. The CDR3 DNA sequence: TGCGCCAGCAGCCATGAGGCCGGGACAGGGGAATTGGGGACCCAGTACTTC.

The V call is TRBV24-1, the J call TRBJ2-1; D is undetermined. Deletions cut 4 bases from V and 9 bases from J, with 9 bases between. This CDR3 contains 12 residues. Germline V gene data show CDR1 as KGHDR and CDR2 as SFDVKD. In nucleotides, the CDR3 is TGTGCCACCAGTGACGAGCGAGGTGAGCAGTTCTTC. Translation gives CATSDERGEQFF.